This TCR beta chain was recorded in a study of ipilimumab plus nivolumab after autologous stem cell transplantation. Across the study: Median doses per patient: roughly five ipilimumab, fewer than ten nivolumab.

The germline gives CDR1 MNHNS, CDR2 SASEGT. Trimming pared 0 bases from V and 0 bases from J, leaving 7 bases between. The CDR3 sequence is 15 residues long. Assay used: immunoSEQ multiplex PCR; TCRdb lists only in-frame clones, some missing. The table lists 40,000 to 45,000 clones, approximately 92% of them singletons. Through week 26, nivolumab 3 mg/kg IV was given weeks 1, 4, 7, 10, then biweekly. The origin of this receptor is a male donor with multiple myeloma. The specimen comprised PBMCs, sampled in a trial of ipilimumab plus nivolumab as post-transplant consolidation. The gene calls are TRBV6-1 and TRBJ2-3, with D perhaps matching TRBD1 or TRBD2 (6 bases each). The CDR3 region is CASSEAGGSTDTQYF. Written as DNA, the CDR3 is TGTGCCAGCAGTGAAGCCGGGGGCAGCACAGATACGCAGTATTTT.